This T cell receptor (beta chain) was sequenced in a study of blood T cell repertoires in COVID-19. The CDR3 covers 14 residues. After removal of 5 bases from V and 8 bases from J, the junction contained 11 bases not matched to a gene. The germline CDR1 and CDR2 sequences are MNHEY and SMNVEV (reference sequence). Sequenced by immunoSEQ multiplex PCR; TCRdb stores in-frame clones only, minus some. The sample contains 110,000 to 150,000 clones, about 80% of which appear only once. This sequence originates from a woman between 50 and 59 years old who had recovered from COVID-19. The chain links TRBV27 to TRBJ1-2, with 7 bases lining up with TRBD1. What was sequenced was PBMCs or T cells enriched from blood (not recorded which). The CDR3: CASSPTTGTAGYTF. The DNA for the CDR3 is TGTGCCAGCAGTCCGACGACAGGGACGGCGGGCTACACCTTC.